Presented here are 13 T cell receptor beta chains from one specimen sequenced in a study of response to subunit inactivated influenza vaccine. In TCRdb, the RT-PCR reads were re-called with MiXCR into one record per CDR3 protein. The sample records over 400,000 distinct CDR3 sequences, around 9.9% being singletons. The sequencing used PBMCs from blood, collected about 40 days after vaccination. The origin of the receptors is a man aged 50 to 59 who received an inactivated influenza vaccine.

The chain has TRBV3-1 and TRBJ2-1; the match to TRBD2 covers 7 bases. Germline assignment: CDR1 LGHDT and CDR2 YNNKEL (reference sequence). The CDR3 extends over 16 amino acids. After removal of 4 bases from V and 0 bases from J, the junction contained 6 bases not matched to a gene. CDR3 in amino acids: CASSRLAASSYNEQFF. The CDR3 region has the DNA TGTGCCAGCAGCCGCCTAGCGGCCAGCTCCTACAATGAGCAGTTCTTC.

This chain uses TRBV2 with TRBJ2-7, with a tentative D call TRBD2 (6 bases). Deletions cut 11 bases from V and 2 bases from J, with 31 bases between. The germline V gene has CDR1 SNHLY and CDR2 FYNNEI. CDR3 length: 18 residues. This CDR3 reads CACCLYEIWGTGAYEQYF. The DNA for the CDR3 is TGTGCCTGCTGTTTATATGAGATATGGGGGACGGGGGCCTACGAGCAGTACTTC.

The sample holds many counts of this clonotype. The gene calls are TRBV15 and TRBJ2-5; possibly TRBD1 or TRBD2 for D (5 bases each). With 6 bases removed from V and 3 bases from J, the gap between germline ends came to 11 bases. Germline-derived CDR1 and CDR2 are LNHNV and YYDKDF (reference sequence). CDR3 length equals 13 residues. The DNA for the CDR3 is TGTGCCACCAGTTCAGGGACGGAAGAGACCCAGTACTTC. This encodes CATSSGTEETQYF.

This clonotype was detected a few times. The V and J genes are TRBV28 and TRBJ2-1; 9 positions agree with TRBD1. CDR1 and CDR2 (germline): MDHEN, SYDVKM. The trim removed 5 bases at V and 0 bases at J, leaving 5 bases unmatched. The CDR3 is 16 amino acids. The CDR3 nucleotides are TGTGCCAGCAGTAGGACAGGGGACAGCTCCTACAATGAGCAGTTCTTC. Protein: CASSRTGDSSYNEQFF.

The CDR3 DNA follows: TGTGCCAGCAGTTACTCGGCCCCCCTTACAGGGCCATCCCTCTACGAGCAGTACTTC. It is translated as CASSYSAPLTGPSLYEQYF. The chain employs TRBV6-2 or TRBV6-3 and TRBJ2-7, with D possibly matching TRBD1 (6 bases). The CDR3 extends over 19 amino acids. Germline CDR1 MNHEY, CDR2 SVGEGT. The V end lost 0 bases, the J end lost 3 bases, and 24 bases lay between the germline ends.

This clonotype was picked up many times. The J gene is TRBJ2-1, the V gene TRBV4-3; D is tentatively TRBD1 or TRBD2 (5 bases each). Germline CDR1 and CDR2: LGHNA and YSLEER. Trimming removed 0 bases at V and 4 bases at J, with 13 bases between. The CDR3 consists of 16 residues. The CDR3 reads CASSQDWQGAYNEQFF. As DNA, the CDR3 is TGCGCCAGCAGCCAAGACTGGCAGGGAGCTTACAATGAGCAGTTCTTC.

The CDR3 sequence is CASSLYVLAGSNEQFF. In DNA form, the CDR3 reads TGTGCCAGCAGTTTATACGTACTAGCGGGATCCAATGAGCAGTTCTTC. J is TRBJ2-1 and V is TRBV28; 10 nucleotides match TRBD2. With V trimmed by 1 base and J by 6 bases, 6 bases remained unmatched. This CDR3 has 16 residues. The germline CDR1 and CDR2 sequences are MDHEN and SYDVKM.

The sample holds a few counts of this clonotype. The chain employs TRBV20-1 and TRBJ2-7, with D maybe TRBD1 (5 bases). The ends were cut back, 0 bases at V and 2 bases at J, with 11 bases in the middle. Germline V gene lookup returns CDR1 DFQATT and CDR2 SNEGSKA (reference sequence). This CDR3 spans 14 amino acids. The CDR3 spells CSARDPRAAYEQYF. In DNA, the CDR3 is TGCAGTGCTAGAGATCCCAGGGCAGCCTACGAGCAGTACTTC.

This chain links TRBV10-3 with TRBJ2-2; 12 nucleotides align to TRBD1. This CDR3 region has 15 residues. Germline V lookup: CDR1 ENHRY, CDR2 SYGVKD. Trimming removed 2 bases from V and 10 bases from J; junction bases left unmatched: 5. CDR3 loop: CAISEPGQGAKELFF. As DNA, the CDR3 is TGTGCCATCAGTGAGCCGGGACAGGGGGCCAAGGAGCTGTTTTTT.

This clonotype was seen repeatedly, ten times or more. The chain has TRBV12-3 or TRBV12-4 and TRBJ2-1, with 11 bases that match TRBD2. There are 16 residues in the CDR3. After removal of 5 bases from V and 9 bases from J, the junction contained 12 bases not matched to a gene. This CDR3 is CASSPGLADLRGEQFF. CDR3 sequence (DNA): TGTGCCAGCAGTCCGGGACTAGCGGACCTCCGGGGTGAGCAGTTCTTC.

The rearrangement links TRBV7-3 to TRBJ2-3; D possibly corresponds to TRBD2 (5 bases). The germline CDR1 and CDR2 sequences are SGHTA and FQGTGA. The CDR3 is made up of 16 amino acids. Deletions cut 2 bases from V and 3 bases from J, with 15 bases between. The CDR3 loop reads CASSLRRADQTDTQYF. In nucleotides, the CDR3 is TGTGCCAGCAGCTTACGCCGAGCGGACCAGACAGATACGCAGTATTTT.

The chain combines TRBV9 with TRBJ2-1, with 9 bases aligning to TRBD1. The V gene end was trimmed by 5 bases and the J gene end by 7 bases; junction bases not matched to a gene: 10. The CDR3 sequence is 15 residues long. CDR1 SGDLS and CDR2 YYNGEE come from the germline V gene. For the CDR3, the DNA is TGTGCCAGCAGTCTAACCGGGACAGGGTTAAATGAGCAGTTCTTC. This codes for CASSLTGTGLNEQFF.

The rearrangement uses TRBV7-2 and TRBJ2-3, with TRBD2 matching over 7 bases. The CDR3 runs to 14 residues. Germline assignment: CDR1 SGHTA and CDR2 FQGNSA. Trimming removed 4 bases from V and 0 bases from J; junction bases left unmatched: 1. In DNA, the CDR3 is TGTGCCAGCAGCTGGGGGGGGAGCACAGATACGCAGTATTTT. This sequence encodes CASSWGGSTDTQYF.